This entry lists 22 T cell receptor beta chains sequenced from one sample in a study of OX40 agonist ivuxolimab in advanced cancers. This table comes from immunoSEQ multiplex PCR, and its TCRdb copy is limited to in-frame clones, with some not included. The sample has around 69,000 clones, roughly 86% seen once. The sequencing here drew on CD4+ or CD8+ T cells sorted from blood, taken in a trial of the OX40 agonist ivuxolimab. These receptors were collected from an adult with an advanced solid tumor such as melanoma, head and neck, liver or kidney cancer.

This clone has just a few counts. The CDR3 sequence is CASSQDRTGRSPLHF. For the CDR3, the DNA is TGTGCCAGCAGCCAAGATAGGACAGGGAGGTCACCCCTCCACTTT. The chain employs TRBV4-2 and TRBJ1-6; the match to TRBD1 covers 8 bases. Germline V gives CDR1 LGHNA, CDR2 YNFKEQ. V was pared by 0 bases and J by 10 bases, with 5 bases of the junction left unmatched. There are 15 residues in the CDR3.

V usage is TRBV5-6 and J usage is TRBJ2-7; no definite D call. This CDR3 contains 15 residues. Germline CDR1 reads SGHDT; CDR2 reads YYEEEE. The germline V and J ends were trimmed by 1 base and 0 bases, with 11 bases remaining between them. This chain's CDR3 is CASSLLRVRSYEQYF. The CDR3 DNA follows: TGTGCCAGCAGCTTGCTCCGGGTCCGCTCCTACGAGCAGTACTTC.

This chain connects TRBV28 to TRBJ2-1; D unclear. The CDR3 loop spans 12 amino acids. The ends were cut back, 1 base at V and 13 bases at J, with 11 bases in the middle. The V gene's germline CDR1 is MDHEN and CDR2 SYDVKM. CDR3 bases: TGTGCCAGCAGTTTATATCCGAGATCACAGTTCTTC. This encodes CASSLYPRSQFF.

The V gene is TRBV18, the J gene TRBJ2-1; D remains unclear. This CDR3 comprises 15 residues. V was clipped by 1 base and J by 2 bases, with 9 bases between them. Germline V gives CDR1 KGHSH, CDR2 LQKENI. As DNA, the CDR3 is TGTGCCAGCTCACCACTCAGCAGCGCCTACAATGAGCAGTTCTTC. Amino acid sequence: CASSPLSSAYNEQFF.

This clone appeared once. V usage is TRBV30 and J usage is TRBJ1-4, with D maybe TRBD1 (6 bases). The germline V gene has CDR1 GTSNPN and CDR2 SVGIG (reference sequence). The CDR3 sequence is 15 residues long. V shed 3 bases and J shed 0 bases, with 11 bases lying between them. In nucleotides, the CDR3 is TGTGCCTGGAGACAGGGCGACTCAACTAATGAAAAACTGTTTTTT. It encodes CAWRQGDSTNEKLFF.

The gene calls are TRBV28 and TRBJ1-2, with D perhaps matching TRBD1 (5 bases). Germline V gene lookup returns CDR1 MDHEN and CDR2 SYDVKM. The germline V and J ends were trimmed by 8 bases and 2 bases, with 12 bases remaining between them. This CDR3 has 13 residues. The CDR3 loop reads CASGGVFNYGYTF. CDR3 sequence (DNA): TGTGCCAGCGGAGGGGTTTTCAACTATGGCTACACCTTC.

V usage is TRBV11-3 and J usage is TRBJ1-1; 7 bases align to TRBD1. The V and J ends lost 1 base and 1 base, in that order; junction bases with no gene match: 3. Germline CDR1 reads SGHNT; CDR2 reads YENEEA. The CDR3 spans 15 residues. CDR3 nucleotides: TGTGCCAGCAGCTTAGGGGGACAGCGGAACACTGAAGCTTTCTTT. This translates into CASSLGGQRNTEAFF.

The rearrangement links TRBV6-1 to TRBJ2-1; D unresolved. CDR1 and CDR2 from the germline V gene are MNHNS and SASEGT. The CDR3 is 14 residues long. The ends were cut back, 7 bases at V and 2 bases at J, with 12 bases in the middle. The CDR3 DNA follows: TGTGCCAGCACGGGTCAGCGTACCTACAATGAGCAGTTCTTC. It yields the protein CASTGQRTYNEQFF.

The chain carries TRBV7-6 and TRBJ2-7; 12 bases map to TRBD1. This CDR3 region has 15 residues. V lost 5 bases, J lost 7 bases, and 9 bases stayed unmatched. The germline V gene encodes CDR1 SGHVS and CDR2 FNYEAQ. CDR3 region: CASSEGDRGLREQYV. Here the CDR3 DNA reads TGTGCCAGCAGCGAAGGGGACAGGGGGCTGAGGGAGCAGTACGTC.

This clone was observed a handful of times. V gene TRBV7-9 combines with J gene TRBJ1-1, with D possibly matching TRBD1 (5 bases). CDR1 and CDR2 (germline): SEHNR, FQNEAQ (reference sequence). V lost 4 bases, J lost 5 bases, and 14 bases lay in between. CDR3 length: 14 amino acids. The chain's CDR3 is CASSSQGYGTEAFF. The CDR3 bases are TGTGCCAGCAGCTCCCAGGGTTATGGGACTGAAGCTTTCTTT.

The count of this clone is one. The rearrangement uses TRBV11-2 and TRBJ1-1; TRBD1 matches at 7 bases. The CDR3 is made up of 13 amino acids. The germline CDR1 and CDR2 sequences are SGHAT and FQNNGV. V was pared by 3 bases and J by 7 bases, with 5 bases of the junction left unmatched. CDR3 coding DNA: TGTGCCAGCAGCTTGCCCTGGACAGGTGAAGCTTTCTTT. Translated: CASSLPWTGEAFF.

This clone was seen only once. The chain is built from TRBV7-3 and TRBJ2-3, with D possibly matching TRBD2 (7 bases). Trimming shortened V by 4 bases and J by 11 bases, and 22 bases separated the two germline ends. The germline gives CDR1 SGHTA, CDR2 FQGTGA. CDR3 length equals 15 residues. The CDR3 sequence: CASSSLGGGPGGQYF. CDR3 coding DNA: TGTGCCAGCAGCTCCCTAGGGGGGGGCCCTGGAGGGCAGTATTTT.

CDR3 in amino acids: CASSAGQGALDTQYF. CDR3 nucleotides: TGTGCCAGCAGCGCCGGACAGGGGGCTTTAGATACGCAGTATTTT. The rearrangement uses TRBV7-3 and TRBJ2-3; 11 nucleotides line up with TRBD1. Unmatched junction bases numbered 6, after V lost 5 bases and J lost 5 bases. The CDR3 runs 15 residues. CDR1 is SGHTA, CDR2 FQGTGA, per germline.

The rearrangement links TRBV7-8 to TRBJ2-3; 9 nucleotides match TRBD1. V gave up 3 bases and J gave up 10 bases; unmatched junction bases: 11. CDR1 and CDR2 (germline): SGHVS, FQNEAQ. The length of the CDR3 is 15 residues. The CDR3 loop reads CASSFTTGTGTSQYF. The CDR3 coding sequence is TGTGCCAGCAGCTTTACTACCGGGACAGGGACGTCGCAGTATTTT.

The J gene is TRBJ1-5, the V gene TRBV6-1, with 8 bases aligning to TRBD1. The CDR3 is 15 residues long. In germline, CDR1 is MNHNS, CDR2 SASEGT. After removal of 3 bases from V and 4 bases from J, the junction contained 5 bases not matched to a gene. CDR3 loop: CASSDDRGGNQPQHF. Written as DNA, the CDR3 is TGTGCCAGCAGTGATGACAGGGGAGGAAATCAGCCCCAGCATTTT.

The chain combines TRBV28 with TRBJ1-1; weak D call: TRBD1 (5 bases). V lost 2 bases to trimming and J lost 9 bases, with 10 bases between them. The CDR3 extends over 12 amino acids. The germline V gene encodes CDR1 MDHEN and CDR2 SYDVKM. The DNA of the CDR3 is TGTGCCAGCAGTTTACTTGGGGCCCAAGCTTTCTTT. As protein: CASSLLGAQAFF.

CDR3 nucleotides: TGCGCCAGCAGCCAAGTTGGGTCCGGGAACGGGGAGCTGTTTTTT. Protein: CASSQVGSGNGELFF. This rearrangement joins TRBV4-3 to TRBJ2-2; a weak D match, TRBD2 (5 bases). The length of the CDR3 is 15 residues. Trimming removed 1 base at V and 7 bases at J, with 13 bases between. From germline, CDR1 is LGHNA and CDR2 YSLEER.

The chain uses TRBV6-5 and TRBJ2-2, with 9 bases lining up with TRBD1. Germline lookup yields CDR1 MNHEY and CDR2 SVGAGI. V lost 6 bases, J lost 3 bases, and 5 bases stayed unmatched. This CDR3 spans 15 amino acids. In nucleotides, the CDR3 is TGTGCCAGCAGACGCTGGGACAGGGACACCGGGGAGCTGTTTTTT. Encoded protein: CASRRWDRDTGELFF.

J is TRBJ2-3 and V is TRBV5-1; D ambiguous. The CDR3 has 13 residues. The V end was cut by 0 bases, the J end by 3 bases, with 5 bases between. Germline-derived CDR1 and CDR2 are SGHRS and YFSETQ. Written as DNA, the CDR3 is TGCGCCAGCAGCTTGGCCGGAACAGATACGCAGTATTTT. Its translation: CASSLAGTDTQYF.

The rearrangement links TRBV27 to TRBJ1-3; D possibly corresponds to TRBD1 (5 bases). Germline values: CDR1 MNHEY, CDR2 SMNVEV (reference sequence). Trimming took 6 bases from V and 1 from J, leaving 16 bases between them. The CDR3 extends over 16 amino acids. The CDR3 DNA sequence: TGTGCCAGCAGGCCGACAGCCTCGATATCTGGAAACACCATATATTTT. Translation gives CASRPTASISGNTIYF.

This chain connects TRBV11-2 to TRBJ2-2, with TRBD2 identical over 9 bases. CDR1 is SGHAT and CDR2 is FQNNGV in the germline V gene. Trimming removed 7 bases from V and 4 bases from J; junction bases left unmatched: 10. The CDR3 loop spans 16 amino acids. DNA for the CDR3: TGTGCCAGCACCCTTCGGACTAGCGTCGGCACCGGGGAGCTGTTTTTT. Translating gives CASTLRTSVGTGELFF.

This rearrangement joins TRBV14 to TRBJ2-5; D ambiguous. TRBJ2-7 matches the DNA end more closely, so the J call is doubtful. Germline CDR1 and CDR2: SGHDN and FVKESK. CDR3 length: 14 amino acids. The CDR3 sequence is CASSQVGSSYEQYF. The CDR3 DNA follows: TGTGCCAGCAGCCAAGTAGGTAGCTCCTACGAGCAGTACTTC.